This TCR beta chain was retrieved from a study of blood T cell repertoires in COVID-19. Across the study: COVID-19 samples from acute and convalescent phases originated in the United States, Italy and Spain. From T cells, B-cell-depleted T cells, or PBMCs came the material, which was cDNA or gDNA.

Germline V gives CDR1 SGDLS, CDR2 YYNGEE. The ends were cut back, 0 bases at V and 0 bases at J, with 6 bases in the middle. The CDR3 has 14 amino acids. In the original workflow: The authors estimated nucleated cell counts from reference gene primer amplification. The data were produced by immunoSEQ multiplex PCR, yet TCRdb's version contains in-frame clones alone and is incomplete. V, J and clone size are taken as reported in that table, and D and trimming were inferred from the DNA itself. The table lists about 190,000 clones, around 80% of them singletons, with over 9.5% in the top ten. Seattle's enrolled individuals joined amid active infection and were then monitored longitudinally.

The TCR was taken from an elderly woman with COVID-19, enrolled during active disease. Sequencing was performed on peripheral blood. The chain combines TRBV9 with TRBJ1-1; D gene uncertain. DNA of the CDR3: TGTGCCAGCAGCGTAGGTAACATGAACACTGAAGCTTTCTTT. It encodes CASSVGNMNTEAFF. Based on the CDR3 plus reference TRBV9 and TRBJ1-1, the full variable domain is DSGVTQTPKHLITATGQRVTLRCSPRSGDLSVYWYQQSLDQGLQFLIQYYNGEERAKGNILERFSAQQFPDLHSELNLSSLELGDSALYFCASSVGNMNTEAFFGQGTRLTVV.